This T cell receptor beta chain was retrieved from a study of blood T cells in healthy people across ages. Russia was home to the donors, healthy Caucasian individuals aged about 6 to 100. They isolated at least 6 million PBMCs from each sample. The V end lost 2 bases, the J end lost 3 bases, and 15 bases lay between the germline ends. The CDR3 length is 17 residues. The germline V gene has CDR1 SGHKS and CDR2 YYEKEE (reference sequence). The authors ran a second PCR of roughly 7 to 11 cycles using a sample-barcoded 5' primer and a J-beta primer mix. The study obtained at least 2.5 million CDR3-containing paired-end reads from every sample. MiXCR, applied by TCRdb to the 5' RACE reads, yields one record per CDR3 protein. The sample holds around 940,000 distinct CDR3 sequences, approximately 50% seen once.

V gene TRBV5-5 combines with J gene TRBJ1-6, with D possibly TRBD1 on 6 matching bases. The receptor's source is a woman aged 55-75 years in good health. The sample was blood. CDR3 coding DNA: TGTGCCAGCAGCTTTTATACAGGGCTCGACTATAATTCACCCCTCCACTTT. Encoded protein: CASSFYTGLDYNSPLHF.